A selection of T cell receptor beta chains follows, all from one sample in a study of PD-1 blockade in classical Hodgkin lymphoma. This table comes from immunoSEQ multiplex PCR, and its TCRdb copy is limited to in-frame clones, with some not included. This table has approximately 100,000 clones, 85% to 90% appearing once. This specimen was peripheral blood mononuclear cells (PBMCs), taken before the second cycle of nivolumab. Receptor source: a human donor with classical Hodgkin lymphoma. CDR3s include the opening cysteine and the closing phenylalanine or tryptophan. D genes are given only for firm matches. The size entry is marked missing in some rows and otherwise reads once, few, many or a size class.

J | D | size | V | CDR3 | DNA
TRBJ2-5 | NA | NA | TRBV12-5 | CASGPPAWNTNSYQETQYF | TGTGCTAGTGGTCCCCCAGCCTGGAACACCAACTCCTACCAAGAGACCCAGTACTTC
TRBJ1-1 | NA | once | TRBV19 | CASSISVNTEAFF | TGTGCCAGTAGTATATCTGTGAACACTGAAGCTTTCTTT
TRBJ1-5 | TRBD1 | once | TRBV7-6 | CASSLDLGQFNQPQHF | TGTGCCAGCAGCTTAGACCTGGGACAGTTTAATCAGCCCCAGCATTTT
TRBJ2-5 | NA | NA | TRBV7-8 | CASSGTQETQYF | TGTGCCAGCTCCGGTACTCAAGAGACCCAGTACTTC
TRBJ2-3 | NA | NA | TRBV10-3 | CAIGLITDTQYF | TGTGCCATAGGACTAATCACAGATACGCAGTATTTT
TRBJ1-1 | TRBD1 | NA | TRBV7-2 | CASSYGTANTEAFF | TGTGCCAGCAGCTACGGGACAGCAAACACTGAAGCTTTCTTT
TRBJ1-3 | NA | NA | TRBV19 | CASAGLLSGNTIYF | TGTGCCAGTGCGGGACTCCTCTCTGGAAACACCATATATTTT
TRBJ1-1 | NA | NA | TRBV5-5 | CASSLGLTEMNTEAFF | TGTGCCAGCAGCTTGGGCCTTACCGAGATGAACACTGAAGCTTTCTTT
TRBJ1-6 | NA | NA | TRBV9 | CASSPGSGGYDSPLHF | TGTGCCAGCAGCCCAGGCAGCGGGGGGTACGATTCACCCCTCCACTTT
TRBJ1-3 | NA | NA | TRBV12-5 | CASAPGSGGNTIYF | TGTGCTAGTGCCCCAGGGTCAGGCGGAAACACCATATATTTT
TRBJ1-1 | NA | NA | TRBV5-8 | CASSSLLAYTSAFF | TGTGCCAGCAGCTCCCTATTGGCGTACACCTCCGCTTTCTTT
TRBJ2-5 | TRBD2 | NA | TRBV5-1 | CASSLSGSGGWGETQYF | TGCGCCAGCAGCTTGTCCGGTAGCGGGGGATGGGGAGAGACCCAGTACTTC
TRBJ1-6 | NA | NA | TRBV6-5 | CASKNRVSPLHF | TGTGCCAGCAAAAACAGGGTCTCACCCCTCCACTTT
TRBJ2-7 | NA | NA | TRBV15 | CATSRETDYEQYF | TGTGCCACCAGCAGAGAGACAGACTACGAGCAGTACTTC
TRBJ2-2 | NA | NA | TRBV9 | CASSVALITNTGELFF | TGTGCCAGCAGCGTAGCTCTTATAACGAACACCGGGGAGCTGTTTTTT
TRBJ2-5 | NA | NA | TRBV7-2 | CASSPRAWGAAFQEAQYF | TGTGCCAGCAGCCCACGGGCATGGGGGGCCGCGTTCCAAGAGGCCCAGTACTTC
TRBJ2-1 | TRBD1 | NA | TRBV4-2 | CASSQERDRVGAEQFF | TGTGCCAGCAGCCAAGAACGGGACAGGGTGGGGGCAGAGCAGTTCTTC
TRBJ1-5 | NA | NA | TRBV5-1 | CASRPGTRNQPQHF | TGCGCCAGCAGGCCCGGAACACGAAATCAGCCCCAGCATTTT
TRBJ2-3 | TRBD1 | NA | TRBV5-1 | CASSPSDRGLKDTQYF | TGCGCCAGCAGCCCCTCGGACAGGGGGCTAAAAGATACGCAGTATTTT
TRBJ2-1 | NA | few | TRBV6-5 | CASSRRGEYNEQFF | TGTGCCAGCAGTCGCAGGGGGGAGTACAATGAGCAGTTCTTC
TRBJ1-6 | NA | NA | TRBV30 | CAWSVRGGSPLHF | TGTGCCTGGAGTGTGCGGGGGGGCTCACCCCTCCACTTT
TRBJ2-7 | NA | once | TRBV19 | CASSSQNRAPAEQYF | TGTGCCAGTAGTAGCCAAAACAGGGCACCCGCGGAGCAGTACTTC
TRBJ2-2 | NA | NA | TRBV30 | CAWGGNTGELFF | TGTGCCTGGGGGGGAAATACCGGGGAGCTGTTTTTT
TRBJ2-2 | NA | NA | TRBV6-1 | CASNQGSANTGELFF | TGTGCCAGCAATCAGGGTTCCGCCAACACCGGGGAGCTGTTTTTT
TRBJ1-1 | TRBD1 | NA | TRBV28 | CASGGQSLNTEAFF | TGTGCCAGTGGGGGACAGAGTTTGAACACTGAAGCTTTCTTT
TRBJ2-1 | TRBD2 | NA | TRBV11-2 | CASSVTPTSGGGNEQFF | TGTGCCAGCAGCGTCACCCCCACTAGCGGGGGGGGGAATGAGCAGTTCTTC
TRBJ1-2 | NA | NA | TRBV6-5 | CASSYTGRGYTF | TGTGCCAGCAGTTATACAGGGCGTGGCTACACCTTC
TRBJ2-1 | NA | NA | TRBV4-3 | CASSQDYEGNEQFF | TGCGCCAGCAGCCAAGATTATGAGGGGAATGAGCAGTTCTTC
TRBJ1-1 | NA | NA | TRBV2 | CAGDKNTEAFF | TGTGCCGGCGACAAGAACACTGAAGCTTTCTTT
TRBJ1-1 | NA | NA | TRBV7-2 | CASSASGLHTEAFF | TGTGCCAGCAGCGCCTCAGGGTTGCACACTGAAGCTTTCTTT
TRBJ1-5 | NA | NA | TRBV23-1 | CASSQPTLGPGDGNQPQHF | TGCGCCAGCAGTCAACCCACGCTGGGACCCGGAGACGGCAATCAGCCCCAGCATTTT
TRBJ1-1 | NA | NA | TRBV18 | CASSPVRIVEAFF | TGTGCCAGCTCACCGGTGCGAATCGTTGAAGCTTTCTTT
TRBJ2-1 | TRBD2 | NA | TRBV30 | CAWNRGGAYNEQFF | TGTGCCTGGAACCGCGGGGGGGCCTACAATGAGCAGTTCTTC
TRBJ1-3 | TRBD1 | NA | TRBV30 | CAWRDRSISGNTIYF | TGTGCCTGGAGGGACAGGTCAATCTCTGGAAACACCATATATTTT
TRBJ1-2 | TRBD1 | NA | TRBV27 | CASSPGTGGSSYGYTF | TGTGCCAGCAGTCCCGGGACAGGGGGCTCCTCATATGGCTACACCTTC
TRBJ2-7 | TRBD1 | once | TRBV7-6 | CASSFGQGTYEQYF | TGTGCCAGCAGCTTCGGACAGGGGACTTACGAGCAGTACTTC
TRBJ2-7 | TRBD1 | NA | TRBV7-9 | CASSPRDRGRGEQYF | TGTGCCAGCAGCCCTCGGGACAGGGGGCGCGGCGAGCAGTACTTC
TRBJ1-5 | TRBD1 | NA | TRBV4-2 | CASRDLGQGSLHQPQHF | TGTGCCAGCAGGGACTTGGGACAGGGAAGTTTACATCAGCCCCAGCATTTT
TRBJ2-1 | NA | few | TRBV6-6 | CASELGGLNNEQFF | TGTGCCAGCGAGCTGGGGGGGCTAAACAATGAGCAGTTCTTC
TRBJ2-7 | NA | NA | TRBV6-5 | CASSYYGGDEQYF | TGTGCCAGCAGTTACTATGGGGGCGACGAGCAGTACTTC
TRBJ1-2 | NA | few | TRBV30 | CAWSVSGHGYTF | TGTGCCTGGAGTGTATCCGGGCACGGCTACACCTTC
TRBJ2-7 | NA | NA | TRBV27 | CASSFRRSYEQYF | TGTGCCAGCAGTTTCCGGCGTTCCTACGAGCAGTACTTC
TRBJ2-3 | TRBD2 | NA | TRBV7-8 | CASSLEAGWGDTQYF | TGTGCCAGCAGCTTAGAAGCGGGGTGGGGGGATACGCAGTATTTT
TRBJ2-7 | NA | NA | TRBV27 | CASSLTPAGYYEQYF | TGTGCCAGCAGTTTAACCCCGGCCGGATACTACGAGCAGTACTTC
TRBJ2-3 | NA | NA | TRBV29-1 | CSARGGGRDTQYF | TGCAGCGCCAGGGGCGGGGGACGAGATACGCAGTATTTT
TRBJ1-1 | TRBD1 | NA | TRBV29-1 | CSVEVVRDRGTEAFF | TGCAGCGTCGAGGTGGTTCGGGACAGGGGGACTGAAGCTTTCTTT
TRBJ2-1 | TRBD2 | NA | TRBV7-3 | CASSMGLPYNEQFF | TGTGCCAGCAGTATGGGACTACCTTACAATGAGCAGTTCTTC
TRBJ2-3 | NA | NA | TRBV27 | CASSFGVSTDTQYF | TGTGCCAGCAGTTTCGGGGTTTCCACAGATACGCAGTATTTT
TRBJ2-3 | NA | NA | TRBV28 | CASRLTATDTQYF | TGTGCCAGCAGGCTGACAGCCACAGATACGCAGTATTTT
TRBJ2-1 | NA | NA | TRBV7-8 | CASSPNPGEGAYNEQFF | TGTGCCAGCAGCCCGAACCCAGGGGAAGGGGCCTACAATGAGCAGTTCTTC
TRBJ1-1 | NA | NA | TRBV11-3 | CASSYPRGDEAFF | TGTGCCAGCAGCTACCCTCGGGGAGATGAAGCTTTCTTT
TRBJ1-6 | TRBD1 | NA | TRBV6-5 | CASSSRQGTRNSPLHF | TGTGCCAGCAGTTCTAGACAGGGAACGCGTAATTCACCCCTCCACTTT
TRBJ1-5 | TRBD1 | NA | TRBV4-1 | CATQGGQVKGSSQPQHF | TGCGCCACACAGGGGGGGCAAGTAAAGGGAAGCAGTCAGCCCCAGCATTTT